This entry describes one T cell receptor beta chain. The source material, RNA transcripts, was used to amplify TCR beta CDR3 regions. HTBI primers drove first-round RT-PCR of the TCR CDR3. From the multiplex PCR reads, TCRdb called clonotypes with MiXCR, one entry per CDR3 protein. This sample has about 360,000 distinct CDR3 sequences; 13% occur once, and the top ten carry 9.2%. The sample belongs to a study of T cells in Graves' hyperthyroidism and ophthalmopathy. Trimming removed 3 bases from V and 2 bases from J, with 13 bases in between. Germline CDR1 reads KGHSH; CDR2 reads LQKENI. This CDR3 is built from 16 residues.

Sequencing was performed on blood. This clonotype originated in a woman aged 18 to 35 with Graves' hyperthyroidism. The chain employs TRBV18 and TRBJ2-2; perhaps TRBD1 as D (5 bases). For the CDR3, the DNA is TGTGCCAGCTCACCTCTGGCGACAGATAACACCGGGGAGCTGTTTTTT. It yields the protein CASSPLATDNTGELFF.